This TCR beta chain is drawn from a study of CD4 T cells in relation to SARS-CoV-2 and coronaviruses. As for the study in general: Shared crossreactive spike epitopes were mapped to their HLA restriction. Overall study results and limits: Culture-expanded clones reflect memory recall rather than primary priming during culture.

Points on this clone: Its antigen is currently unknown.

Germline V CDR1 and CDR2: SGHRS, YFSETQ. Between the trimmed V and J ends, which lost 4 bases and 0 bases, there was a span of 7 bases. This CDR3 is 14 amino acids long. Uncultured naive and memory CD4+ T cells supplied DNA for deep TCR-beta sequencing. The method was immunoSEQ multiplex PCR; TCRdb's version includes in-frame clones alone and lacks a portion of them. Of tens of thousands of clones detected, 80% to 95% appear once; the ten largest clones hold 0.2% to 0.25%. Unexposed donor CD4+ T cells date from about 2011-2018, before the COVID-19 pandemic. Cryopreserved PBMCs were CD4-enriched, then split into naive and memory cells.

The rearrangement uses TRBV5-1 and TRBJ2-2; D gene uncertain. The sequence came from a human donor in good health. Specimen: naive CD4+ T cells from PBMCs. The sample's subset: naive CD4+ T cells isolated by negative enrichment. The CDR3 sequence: CASSKGTNTGELFF. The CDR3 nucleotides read TGCGCCAGCAGCAAGGGCACGAACACCGGGGAGCTGTTTTTT.